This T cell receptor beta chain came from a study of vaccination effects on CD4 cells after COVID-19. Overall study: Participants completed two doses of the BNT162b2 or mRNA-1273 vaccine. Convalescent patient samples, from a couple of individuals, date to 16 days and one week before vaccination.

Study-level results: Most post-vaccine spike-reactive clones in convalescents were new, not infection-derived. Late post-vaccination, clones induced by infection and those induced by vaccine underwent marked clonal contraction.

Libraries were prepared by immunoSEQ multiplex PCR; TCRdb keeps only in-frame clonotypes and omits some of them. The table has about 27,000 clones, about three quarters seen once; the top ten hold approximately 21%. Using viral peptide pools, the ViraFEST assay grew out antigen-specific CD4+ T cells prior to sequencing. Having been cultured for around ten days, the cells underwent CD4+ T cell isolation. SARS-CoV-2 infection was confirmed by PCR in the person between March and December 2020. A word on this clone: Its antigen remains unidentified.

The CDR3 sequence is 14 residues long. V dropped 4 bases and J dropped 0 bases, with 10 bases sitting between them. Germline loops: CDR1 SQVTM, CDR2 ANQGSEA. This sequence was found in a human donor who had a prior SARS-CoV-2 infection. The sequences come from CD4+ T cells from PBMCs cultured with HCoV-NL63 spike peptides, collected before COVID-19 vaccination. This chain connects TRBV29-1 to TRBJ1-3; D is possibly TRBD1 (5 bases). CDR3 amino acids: CSVAQGPSGNTIYF. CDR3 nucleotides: TGCAGCGTTGCTCAGGGACCCTCTGGAAACACCATATATTTT.